These T cell receptor beta chains were read from a single sample in a study of T cells in Graves' hyperthyroidism and ophthalmopathy. TCRdb independently ran MiXCR on the multiplex PCR reads; one entry per CDR3 protein. The table includes 460,000 or so distinct CDR3 sequences, approximately 15% detected once. What was sequenced was blood. All receptors derive from a woman under 30 with Graves' hyperthyroidism. CDR3s include the opening cysteine and the closing phenylalanine or tryptophan. The D gene is left open where the match is weak. Clone size appears in some rows only: once, few, many, or a class for an expanded clone.

V: TRBV7-3; size: many; D: NA; J: TRBJ1-1; DNA: TGTGCCAGCAGCTTAAGTCTGGGCACTGAAGCTTTCTTT; CDR3: CASSLSLGTEAFF
V: TRBV20-1; size: NA; D: TRBD2; J: TRBJ2-2; DNA: TGCAGTGCTAGAGATGAGCGCGGGAGGAGCACCGGGGAGCTGTTTTTT; CDR3: CSARDERGRSTGELFF
V: TRBV7-9; size: NA; D: TRBD2; J: TRBJ2-2; DNA: TGTGCCAGCAGCCCTGGTTGGGCCCCCGGGACTAGCGGTTCCTTCGCGAACACCGGGGAGCTGTTTTTT; CDR3: CASSPGWAPGTSGSFANTGELFF
V: TRBV19; size: many; D: TRBD1; J: TRBJ2-3; DNA: TGTGCCAGTACCGCCATCTCGGACAGGGGGAAGGATACGCAGTATTTT; CDR3: CASTAISDRGKDTQYF
V: TRBV15; size: many; D: TRBD2; J: TRBJ2-1; DNA: TGTGCCACCAGCAGCCCGAGACTAGCGAGAAATGAGCAGTTCTTC; CDR3: CATSSPRLARNEQFF
V: TRBV5-1; size: many; D: TRBD1; J: TRBJ2-2; DNA: TGCGCCAGCAGCCCGGACAGGGAGAACACCGGGGAGCTGTTTTTT; CDR3: CASSPDRENTGELFF
V: TRBV27; size: many; D: NA; J: TRBJ2-3; DNA: TGTGCCAGCAGGGCTGGACTTTCCACAGATACGCAGTATTTT; CDR3: CASRAGLSTDTQYF
V: TRBV28; size: many; D: NA; J: TRBJ2-5; DNA: TGTGCCAGCAGTTCCCGAGGGGGGACACAAGAGACCCAGTACTTC; CDR3: CASSSRGGTQETQYF
V: TRBV27; size: many; D: TRBD1; J: TRBJ2-3; DNA: TGTGCCAGCAGGGACAGGTTTTCTTCTAGCACAGATACGCAGTATTTT; CDR3: CASRDRFSSSTDTQYF
V: TRBV19; size: NA; D: NA; J: TRBJ2-2; DNA: TGTGCCAGTAGAAACCCGGGCGCCGCGAACACCGGGGAGCTGTTTTTT; CDR3: CASRNPGAANTGELFF
V: TRBV7-9; size: few; D: NA; J: TRBJ2-7; DNA: TGTGCCAGCACACTCCAGAACGAGCAGTACTTC; CDR3: CASTLQNEQYF
V: TRBV7-9; size: many; D: TRBD1; J: TRBJ1-1; DNA: TGTGCCAGCAGCTTCAAAGCCGGGACAGGGTCTTTCACTGAAGCTTTCTTT; CDR3: CASSFKAGTGSFTEAFF
V: TRBV6-1; size: NA; D: TRBD2; J: TRBJ2-5; DNA: TGTGCTGCATCCCCGGGTAGCGGGAGCTTACGTCGAGAGACCCAGTGCTTC; CDR3: CAASPGSGSLRRETQCF
V: TRBV28; size: many; D: TRBD1; J: TRBJ1-2; DNA: TGTGCCAGCAGAAAATCGGGACAGGGCTATGGCTACACCTTC; CDR3: CASRKSGQGYGYTF
V: TRBV7-9; size: many; D: NA; J: TRBJ2-3; DNA: TGTGCCAGCAGCTTCGAGACCACTAGCACAGATACGCAGTATTTT; CDR3: CASSFETTSTDTQYF
V: TRBV28; size: many; D: TRBD1; J: TRBJ1-5; DNA: TGTGCCAGCAGCTACAGGGGGCGTCCTCAGCCCCAGCATTTT; CDR3: CASSYRGRPQPQHF
V: TRBV13; size: many; D: NA; J: TRBJ2-2; DNA: TGTGCCAGCAGCTTGAGACGGCTGTACACCGGGGAGCTGTTTTTT; CDR3: CASSLRRLYTGELFF
V: TRBV19; size: many; D: NA; J: TRBJ2-1; DNA: TGTGCCAGTAGTATCGGGGATTACTCCTACAATGAGCAGTTCTTC; CDR3: CASSIGDYSYNEQFF
V: TRBV19; size: few; D: NA; J: TRBJ2-4; DNA: TGTGCCAGTAGTACCTACCTTGGGCCCCAAAACATTCAGTACTTC; CDR3: CASSTYLGPQNIQYF
V: TRBV3-1; size: many; D: NA; J: TRBJ2-6; DNA: TGTGCCAGCAGCCACGTACTCAGGGAACGAGGGGCCAACGTCCTGACTTTC; CDR3: CASSHVLRERGANVLTF
V: TRBV28; size: few; D: NA; J: TRBJ1-2; DNA: TGTGCCAGCAGTTTACCCGGGAGCTACACCTTC; CDR3: CASSLPGSYTF
V: TRBV12-3/TRBV12-4; size: many; D: NA; J: TRBJ1-1; DNA: TGTGCCAGCAGTTTATTATCGGGGGAAGCTTTCTTT; CDR3: CASSLLSGEAFF
V: TRBV19; size: many; D: NA; J: TRBJ2-2; DNA: TGTGCCAGTAGTATATTCCGCACCGGGGAGCTGTTTTTT; CDR3: CASSIFRTGELFF
V: TRBV19; size: many; D: NA; J: TRBJ2-1; DNA: TGTGCCAGTATTAGGGGAGGGGGCGCCCACAATGAGCAGTTCTTC; CDR3: CASIRGGGAHNEQFF
V: TRBV10-3; size: many; D: NA; J: TRBJ1-5; DNA: TGTGCCATCAGCGGGCAGGGCAATCAGCCCCAGCATTTT; CDR3: CAISGQGNQPQHF
V: TRBV4-1; size: many; D: TRBD1; J: TRBJ1-6; DNA: TGCGCCAGCAGCCAAGATTACAGGGGAGGGTCACCCCTCCACTTT; CDR3: CASSQDYRGGSPLHF
V: TRBV5-1; size: many; D: NA; J: TRBJ2-1; DNA: TGCGCCAGCAGACTTCCCGGGACGGAATACAATGAGCAGTTCTTC; CDR3: CASRLPGTEYNEQFF
V: TRBV4-1; size: NA; D: NA; J: TRBJ2-5; DNA: TGCGCCAGCAGCCAAGATCACAGGACGATAGAGACCCAGTACTTC; CDR3: CASSQDHRTIETQYF
V: TRBV6-2/TRBV6-3; size: many; D: NA; J: TRBJ2-3; DNA: TGTGCCAGCAGTTACGGACGATCGGGCACAGATACGCAGTATTTT; CDR3: CASSYGRSGTDTQYF
V: TRBV7-6; size: many; D: TRBD2; J: TRBJ2-1; DNA: TGTGCCAGCAGCTTAATTTCTTCTAGCGGGAGGCCCCGTAACGTTTACAATGAGCAGTTCTTC; CDR3: CASSLISSSGRPRNVYNEQFF
V: TRBV7-9; size: NA; D: TRBD2; J: TRBJ2-3; DNA: TGTGCCAGCAGCCAAGGACTAGAGGTCGCAGATACGCAGTATTTT; CDR3: CASSQGLEVADTQYF
V: TRBV3-1; size: few; D: TRBD1; J: TRBJ2-2; DNA: TGTGCCAGCAGCCACCGGGCCAGGGGGTTAGGGGAGCTGTTTTTT; CDR3: CASSHRARGLGELFF
V: TRBV6-1; size: many; D: TRBD2; J: TRBJ2-1; DNA: TGTGCCAGCAAAGGACTAGCGGGAGCCCGCTCCTACAATGAGCAGTTCTTC; CDR3: CASKGLAGARSYNEQFF
V: TRBV7-3; size: many; D: TRBD1; J: TRBJ2-1; DNA: TGTGCCAGCAGCTCTCACCCGCCCCAGGGGGTAGATTACAATGAGCAGTTCTTC; CDR3: CASSSHPPQGVDYNEQFF
V: TRBV9; size: many; D: NA; J: TRBJ2-4; DNA: TGTGCCAGCAGTCCAAGTATAGCCAAAAACATTCAGTACTTC; CDR3: CASSPSIAKNIQYF